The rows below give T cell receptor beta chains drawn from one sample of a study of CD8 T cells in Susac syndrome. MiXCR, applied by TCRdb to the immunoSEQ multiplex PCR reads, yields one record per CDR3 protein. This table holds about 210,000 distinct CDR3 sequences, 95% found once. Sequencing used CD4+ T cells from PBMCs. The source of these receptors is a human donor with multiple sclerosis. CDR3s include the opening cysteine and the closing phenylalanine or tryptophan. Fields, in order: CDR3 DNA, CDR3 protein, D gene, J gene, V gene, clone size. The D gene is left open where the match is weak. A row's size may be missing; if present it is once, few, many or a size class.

DNA: TGTGCCTGGAGCGCCGGGACTAGCGTCTACGAGCAGTACTTC
CDR3: CAWSAGTSVYEQYF
D: TRBD2
J: TRBJ2-7
V: TRBV30
size: once

DNA: TGTGCCTGGAGAGTTAGCGGGAGACAGTCCGAGCAGTACTTC
CDR3: CAWRVSGRQSEQYF
D: TRBD2
J: TRBJ2-7
V: TRBV30
size: NA

DNA: TGCAGTGCTAGACAAGACAGCTATGGCTACACCTTC
CDR3: CSARQDSYGYTF
D: NA
J: TRBJ1-2
V: TRBV20-1
size: NA

DNA: TGCAGCGTGCGGGACGCTTACTATGGCTACACCTTC
CDR3: CSVRDAYYGYTF
D: NA
J: TRBJ1-2
V: TRBV29-1
size: NA

DNA: TGCAGTGCTTCTTCAAGGACCACCCAAGAGACCCAGTACTTC
CDR3: CSASSRTTQETQYF
D: NA
J: TRBJ2-5
V: TRBV20-1
size: NA

DNA: TGTGCCAGCAGCCTACCAGGACAGGGGAGTAATGAGCAGTTCTTC
CDR3: CASSLPGQGSNEQFF
D: TRBD1
J: TRBJ2-1
V: TRBV3-1
size: NA

DNA: TGCAGCGTGGTAGCCGGACAGGGGGCCCAGGACTATGGCTACACCTTC
CDR3: CSVVAGQGAQDYGYTF
D: TRBD1
J: TRBJ1-2
V: TRBV29-1
size: NA

DNA: TGTGCCAGCAGCCAGGGATGGCGGGAGGATCTCGACAATGAGCAGTTCTTC
CDR3: CASSQGWREDLDNEQFF
D: TRBD2
J: TRBJ2-1
V: TRBV3-1
size: NA

DNA: TGTGCCAGCAGTTTGAACAATGAGCAGTTCTTC
CDR3: CASSLNNEQFF
D: NA
J: TRBJ2-1
V: TRBV12-3/TRBV12-4
size: few

DNA: TGTGCCAGCAGCTTGACGGGACTTGTTCCTGAAGCTTTCTTT
CDR3: CASSLTGLVPEAFF
D: NA
J: TRBJ1-1
V: TRBV7-9
size: NA

DNA: TGTGCCAGCAGCCCTCCGCTAGCGGGAGGGAACAATGAGCAGTTCTTC
CDR3: CASSPPLAGGNNEQFF
D: TRBD2
J: TRBJ2-1
V: TRBV3-1
size: NA

DNA: TGCAGCGTTAGGACGGCGGGGCATGGCTACACCTTC
CDR3: CSVRTAGHGYTF
D: NA
J: TRBJ1-2
V: TRBV29-1
size: NA

DNA: TGCGCCAGCAGCTTGGGTGCGGGAGGGTCCTACAATGAGCAGTTCTTC
CDR3: CASSLGAGGSYNEQFF
D: TRBD2
J: TRBJ2-1
V: TRBV5-1
size: NA

DNA: TGTGCCAGCAAAAGGCCGTACAATGAGCAGTTCTTC
CDR3: CASKRPYNEQFF
D: NA
J: TRBJ2-1
V: TRBV2
size: NA